This passage covers 10 T cell receptor beta chains from one sample sequenced in a study of vaccination and CD4 T cells after COVID-19. This sample's treatment: roughly 10-day PBMC culture with coronavirus spike peptide pools or control peptides (ViraFEST assay). Their recognized antigens are unknown. Cultured CD4+ T cells had their DNA profiled by the Oncomine TCR Beta short-read assay. TCRdb analysed the PCR reads with MiXCR anew, one entry per CDR3 protein. The repertoire includes about 21,000 distinct CDR3 sequences, around two fifths of them detected once, and approximately 19% sits in the top ten. This specimen was CD4+ T cells from blood, cultured in vitro, taken before SARS-CoV-2 vaccination. The source is a human donor who received a COVID-19 vaccine.

V usage is TRBV5-4 and J usage is TRBJ2-4, with 8 positions matching TRBD1. In germline, CDR1 is SGHNT, CDR2 YYREEE (reference sequence). The V segment lost 9 bases and the J segment 0 bases; nucleotides outside the gene matches: 2. The CDR3 extends over 13 amino acids. In DNA form, the CDR3 reads TGTGCCACCAGGGGGCTAGCCAAAAACATTCAGTACTTC. It codes for CATRGLAKNIQYF. The whole variable domain, filled in from reference TRBV5-4 and TRBJ2-4, reads ETGVTQSPTHLIKTRGQQVTLRCSSQSGHNTVSWYQQALGQGPQFIFQYYREEENGRGNFPPRFSGLQFPNYSSELNVNALELDDSALYLCATRGLAKNIQYFGAGTRLSVL.

This clonotype has only a few counts. The V call is TRBV7-6, the J call TRBJ1-6; no firm D call. V was clipped by 5 bases and J by 3 bases, with 11 bases between them. This CDR3 is 15 amino acids long. Per the germline V gene, CDR1 is SGHVS and CDR2 is FNYEAQ. In nucleotides, the CDR3 is TGTGCCAGCAGCCAACAGAGAGGCTATAATTCACCCCTCCACTTT. Residues: CASSQQRGYNSPLHF.

This clonotype was detected once. The gene calls are TRBV5-6 and TRBJ1-2; the D is unclear. CDR3 length: 15 residues. Per germline, CDR1 SGHDT and CDR2 YYEEEE. Deletions cut 4 bases from V and 1 base from J, with 14 bases between. Written as DNA, the CDR3 is TGTGCCAGCAGCCCCCCGGGGAGCGATAACTATGGCTACACCTTC. Translated, it gives CASSPPGSDNYGYTF.

The V gene is TRBV20-1, the J gene TRBJ2-2; the D gene could be TRBD1 or TRBD2 (7 bases each). The CDR3 totals 13 residues. CDR1 and CDR2 (germline): DFQATT, SNEGSKA (reference sequence). Trimming took off 6 bases at V and 5 bases at J, with 13 bases between the two ends. CDR3 DNA sequence: TGCAGTGCCGACAGGGAGGGGACCGGGGAGCTGTTTTTT. Encoded protein: CSADREGTGELFF.

This clonotype was seen more than once but under ten times. The gene calls are TRBV2 and TRBJ1-6; D unresolved. The V end was cut by 5 bases, the J end by 10 bases, with 12 bases between. Germline V gene data show CDR1 as SNHLY and CDR2 as FYNNEI. This CDR3 comprises 13 residues. DNA of the CDR3: TGTGCCAGCAGTCCAGCGTCGGCATCACCCCTCCACTTT. Amino acids: CASSPASASPLHF.

This sequence joins TRBV30 and TRBJ1-2; D unclear. V was cut by 4 bases and J by 5 bases, with 14 bases left in between. This CDR3 contains 13 residues. Germline CDR1 is GTSNPN and CDR2 is SVGIG (reference sequence). The CDR3 here is CAWIIGLYYGYTF. The CDR3 bases are TGTGCCTGGATAATCGGACTCTATTATGGCTACACCTTC.

This clonotype was detected a few times. The rearrangement joins TRBV30 to TRBJ2-3; 8 nucleotides agree with TRBD2. Germline CDR1 is GTSNPN and CDR2 is SVGIG (reference sequence). The CDR3 is 14 residues long. The V gene end was trimmed by 3 bases and the J gene end by 3 bases; junction bases not matched to a gene: 5. The CDR3 loop is CAWRAGGGTDTQYF. The CDR3 bases are TGTGCCTGGAGGGCGGGCGGGGGGACAGATACGCAGTATTTT.

The V and J genes are TRBV18 and TRBJ2-5, with 10 bases lining up with TRBD1. V gave up 6 bases and J gave up 0 bases; unmatched junction bases: 4. In germline, CDR1 is KGHSH, CDR2 LQKENI. The CDR3 is made up of 15 amino acids. CDR3 DNA: TGTGCCAGCTCGAAGGACAGGGGGGACCAAGAGACCCAGTACTTC. Its translation: CASSKDRGDQETQYF.

There are a few counts of this clonotype. The chain employs TRBV30 and TRBJ2-5; possibly TRBD2 for D (5 bases). With 2 bases removed from V and 7 bases from J, the gap between germline ends came to 11 bases. This CDR3 comprises 12 residues. The germline V gene encodes CDR1 GTSNPN and CDR2 SVGIG (reference sequence). CDR3 sequence: CAWSRRSGTQYF. In DNA form, the CDR3 reads TGTGCCTGGAGTAGGAGGTCGGGGACCCAGTACTTC. Looking up the rest from reference TRBV30 and TRBJ2-5 gives the full variable domain: SQTIHQWPATLVQPVGSPLSLECTVEGTSNPNLYWYRQAAGRGLQLLFYSVGIGQISSEVPQNLSASRPQDRQFILSSKKLLLSDSGFYLCAWSRRSGTQYFGPGTRLLVL.

V and J are TRBV2 and TRBJ2-5, with unresolved D. V was clipped by 6 bases and J by 5 bases, with 16 bases between them. The CDR3 extends over 14 amino acids. CDR1 and CDR2 from the germline V gene are SNHLY and FYNNEI. CDR3 in amino acids: CASSLRAGSETQYF. In DNA, the CDR3 is TGTGCCAGCAGCCTTAGGGCAGGTTCGGAGACCCAGTACTTC.